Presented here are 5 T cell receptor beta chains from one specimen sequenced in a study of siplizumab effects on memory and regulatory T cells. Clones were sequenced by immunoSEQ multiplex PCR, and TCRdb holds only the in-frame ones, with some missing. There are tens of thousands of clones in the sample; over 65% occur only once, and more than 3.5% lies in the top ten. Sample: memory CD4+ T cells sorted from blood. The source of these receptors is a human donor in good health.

The CDR3 nucleotides are TGTGCCAGCAGCTCCGGACCTTCCTACGAGCAGTACTTC. The encoded protein is CASSSGPSYEQYF. This sequence joins TRBV6-6 and TRBJ2-7, with no clear D. Germline V gene data show CDR1 as MNHNY and CDR2 as SVGAGI (reference sequence). V lost 6 bases and J 1 base, leaving 10 bases between the germline ends. The CDR3 covers 13 residues.

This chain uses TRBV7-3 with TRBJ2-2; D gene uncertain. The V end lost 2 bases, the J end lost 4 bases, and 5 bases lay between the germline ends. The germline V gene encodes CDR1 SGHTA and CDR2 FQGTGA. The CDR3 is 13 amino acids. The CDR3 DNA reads TGTGCCAGCAGCTTAGCTAGCACCGGGGAGCTGTTTTTT. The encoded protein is CASSLASTGELFF.

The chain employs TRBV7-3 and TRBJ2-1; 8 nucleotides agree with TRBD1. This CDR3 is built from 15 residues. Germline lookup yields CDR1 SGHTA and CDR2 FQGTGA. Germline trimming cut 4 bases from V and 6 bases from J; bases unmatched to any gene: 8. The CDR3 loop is CASSSVRTGINEQFF. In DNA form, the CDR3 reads TGTGCCAGCAGCTCCGTGCGGACAGGGATCAATGAGCAGTTCTTC.

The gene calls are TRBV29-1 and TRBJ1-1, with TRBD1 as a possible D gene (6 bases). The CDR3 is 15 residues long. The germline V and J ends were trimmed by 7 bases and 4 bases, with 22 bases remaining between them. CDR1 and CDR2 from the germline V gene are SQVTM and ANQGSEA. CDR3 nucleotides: TGCAGCGCCCACATAGGGGGGGCAACAGGCACTGAAGCTTTCTTT. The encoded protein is CSAHIGGATGTEAFF. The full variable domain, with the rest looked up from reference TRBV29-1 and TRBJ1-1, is SAVISQKPSRDICQRGTSLTIQCQVDSQVTMMFWYRQQPGQSLTLIATANQGSEATYESGFVIDKFPISRPNLTFSTLTVSNMSPEDSSIYLCSAHIGGATGTEAFFGQGTRLTVV.

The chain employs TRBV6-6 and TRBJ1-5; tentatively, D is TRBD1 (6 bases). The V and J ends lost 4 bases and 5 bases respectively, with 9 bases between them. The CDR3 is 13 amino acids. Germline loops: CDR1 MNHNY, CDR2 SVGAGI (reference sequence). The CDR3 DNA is TGTGCCAGCAGTTCACAGGGAGATCAGCCCCAGCATTTT. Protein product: CASSSQGDQPQHF.